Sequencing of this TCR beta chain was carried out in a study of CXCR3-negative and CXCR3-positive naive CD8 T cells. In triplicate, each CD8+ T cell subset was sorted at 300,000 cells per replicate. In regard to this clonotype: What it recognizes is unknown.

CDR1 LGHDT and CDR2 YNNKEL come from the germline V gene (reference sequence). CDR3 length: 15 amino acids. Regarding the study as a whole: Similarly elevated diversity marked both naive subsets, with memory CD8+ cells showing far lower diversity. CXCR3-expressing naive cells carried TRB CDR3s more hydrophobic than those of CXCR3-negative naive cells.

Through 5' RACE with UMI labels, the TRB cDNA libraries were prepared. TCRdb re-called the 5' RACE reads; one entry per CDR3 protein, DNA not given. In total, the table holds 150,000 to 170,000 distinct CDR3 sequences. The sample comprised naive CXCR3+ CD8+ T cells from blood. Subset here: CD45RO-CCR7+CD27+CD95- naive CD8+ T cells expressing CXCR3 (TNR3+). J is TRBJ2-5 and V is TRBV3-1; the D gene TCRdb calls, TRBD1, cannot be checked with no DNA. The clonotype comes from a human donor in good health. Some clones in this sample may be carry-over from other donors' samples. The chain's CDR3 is CASSQRTGGQETQYF.